This T cell receptor (beta chain) derives from a study of blood T cell repertoires in COVID-19. Data came from immunoSEQ multiplex PCR; TCRdb stores just in-frame clones and leaves some out. Of roughly 120,000 clones listed, roughly 80% are singletons. This CDR3 is built from 16 residues. Germline-derived CDR1 and CDR2 are SNHLY and FYNNEI. With 5 bases clipped from V and 0 bases from J, the junction kept 7 bases outside the gene matches. Sequencing was done on a sample of peripheral blood. The sequence was obtained from a woman aged 55-69 years with acute or convalescent COVID-19. The rearrangement links TRBV2 to TRBJ1-3, with 7 bases lining up with TRBD1. CDR3 DNA: TGTGCCAGCAGTCCCAGGGGGGCCCGCTCTGGAAACACCATATATTTT. It codes for CASSPRGARSGNTIYF.